The 20 T cell receptor beta chains listed next were all sequenced from one sample in a study of CD8 T cells in ankylosing spondylitis. TCRdb called the 5' RACE reads again in MiXCR, with one record for every CDR3 protein. This sample has some 300,000 distinct CDR3 sequences, with less than 25% found just once. Sequences were obtained from blood, either unsorted or a sorted T cell fraction (not recorded which). All receptors derive from a female donor with ankylosing spondylitis or in good health (not recorded which).

The J gene is TRBJ2-7, the V gene TRBV3-1, with D possibly matching TRBD2 (5 bases). V shed 0 bases and J shed 4 bases, with 13 bases lying between them. The CDR3 has 15 residues. Germline lookup yields CDR1 LGHDT and CDR2 YNNKEL (reference sequence). The CDR3 protein is CASSQDPSGRYEQYF. CDR3 coding DNA: TGTGCCAGCAGCCAAGATCCCAGCGGACGATACGAGCAGTACTTC.

This clonotype turned up a few times. The chain combines TRBV20-1 with TRBJ2-1, with 7 nucleotides matching TRBD2. Trimming at V came to 5 bases and at J to 4 bases, leaving 8 bases not matched to a gene. The germline V gene has CDR1 DFQATT and CDR2 SNEGSKA (reference sequence). CDR3 length equals 14 residues. The CDR3 loop reads CSAATSTFYNEQFF. As DNA, the CDR3 is TGCAGTGCTGCGACTAGCACCTTTTACAATGAGCAGTTCTTC.

This clonotype was picked up a small number of times. The rearrangement uses TRBV20-1 and TRBJ2-4; 7 bases are a match to TRBD1. Germline-derived CDR1 and CDR2 are DFQATT and SNEGSKA (reference sequence). Germline trimming cut 1 base from V and 0 bases from J; bases unmatched to any gene: 9. The CDR3 contains 17 residues. CDR3 nucleotides: TGCAGTGCTAGAGTTAGAGACAGGGCGGGAGCCAAAAACATTCAGTACTTC. Protein: CSARVRDRAGAKNIQYF.

The CDR3 DNA is TGTGCCAGCAGGCCGGGACTGGGTATGATTCAGCAGTACTTC. It translates to CASRPGLGMIQQYF. V usage is TRBV6-2 or TRBV6-3 and J usage is TRBJ2-7; the D gene is possibly TRBD2 (6 bases). The CDR3 covers 14 residues. V lost 6 bases and J 8 bases, leaving 20 bases between the germline ends. Germline lookup yields CDR1 MNHEY and CDR2 SVGEGT.

This clonotype was observed a handful of times. V usage is TRBV9 and J usage is TRBJ2-1, with 8 bases fitting TRBD2. Germline V CDR1 and CDR2: SGDLS, YYNGEE. The CDR3 sequence is 16 residues long. The J segment lost 7 bases and the V segment lost 0 bases, leaving 9 bases of the junction unmatched. The CDR3 nucleotides are TGTGCCAGCAGCGTAGAGCTAGCGGGCGCTTGGAATGAGCAGTTCTTC. As protein: CASSVELAGAWNEQFF.

This clonotype was seen only a few times. The rearrangement links TRBV7-2 to TRBJ1-1; 7 bases fit TRBD1. Germline CDR1 is SGHTA and CDR2 is FQGNSA. The CDR3 has 15 amino acids. The J segment lost 0 bases and the V segment lost 2 bases, leaving 3 bases of the junction unmatched. CDR3 bases: TGTGCCAGCAGCTTATGGGACAGTATGAACACTGAAGCTTTCTTT. Its translation: CASSLWDSMNTEAFF.

This clonotype was observed a few times. The rearrangement joins TRBV7-8 to TRBJ2-2; D is unresolved. The CDR3 extends over 17 amino acids. The V gene's germline CDR1 is SGHVS and CDR2 FQNEAQ. V gave up 4 bases and J gave up 3 bases, with 18 bases separating them. CDR3 region: CASSSLSFASYTGELFF. The CDR3 DNA reads as TGTGCCAGCAGCTCCCTCTCTTTTGCCAGCTACACCGGGGAGCTGTTTTTT.

The chain is built from TRBV6-2 or TRBV6-3 and TRBJ2-5, with 10 bases that match TRBD1. V shed 4 bases and J 5 bases; nucleotides not matched to a gene: 1. Germline V CDR1 and CDR2: MNHEY, SVGEGT. The CDR3 contains 13 residues. The CDR3: CASSWTGGETQYF. The CDR3 nucleotides are TGTGCCAGCAGTTGGACAGGGGGGGAGACCCAGTACTTC.

This clonotype appeared a few times. J is TRBJ2-5 and V is TRBV20-1, with 11 bases lining up with TRBD2. Germline lookup yields CDR1 DFQATT and CDR2 SNEGSKA (reference sequence). The CDR3 is 14 residues long. V was clipped by 6 bases and J by 2 bases; unmatched bases: 5. CDR3 coding DNA: TGCAGTGCCAACCGACTAGCGGGGCAAGAGACCCAGTACTTC. It translates to CSANRLAGQETQYF.

This clonotype appeared a few times. V usage is TRBV20-1 and J usage is TRBJ2-7, with 9 bases identical to TRBD2. The germline V gene has CDR1 DFQATT and CDR2 SNEGSKA (reference sequence). The CDR3 has 14 residues. The V gene end was trimmed by 0 bases and the J gene end by 6 bases; junction bases not matched to a gene: 6. Here the CDR3 DNA reads TGCAGTGCTAGAGAACGCGGGAGGGCGGGCGAGCAGTACTTC. It specifies CSARERGRAGEQYF.

CDR3 sequence reads: CASSLAHGGLSYTF. The CDR3 DNA follows: TGTGCCAGCAGTTTAGCGCATGGGGGCTTGAGCTACACCTTC. The rearrangement links TRBV12-3 or TRBV12-4 to TRBJ1-2, with TRBD1 as a possible D gene (6 bases). V shed 0 bases and J shed 9 bases, with 14 bases lying between them. This CDR3 is built from 14 residues.

The gene calls are TRBV18 and TRBJ1-1, with unresolved D. The length of the CDR3 is 13 residues. The germline CDR1 and CDR2 sequences are KGHSH and LQKENI. Trimming cost V 3 bases and J 4 bases, with 9 bases left between them. CDR3: CASSPAGFTEAFF. The CDR3 nucleotides are TGTGCCAGCTCACCGGCGGGGTTCACTGAAGCTTTCTTT.

Only a few counts were recorded for this clonotype. This chain links TRBV20-1 with TRBJ1-5; a weak D match, TRBD1 (5 bases). CDR1 DFQATT and CDR2 SNEGSKA come from the germline V gene (reference sequence). The CDR3 sequence is 13 residues long. Trimming removed 4 bases at V and 4 bases at J, with 11 bases between. In DNA, the CDR3 is TGCAGTGCTAACTGGGGCCTAAATCAGCCCCAGCATTTT. This sequence encodes CSANWGLNQPQHF.

This clonotype was observed a handful of times. The chain employs TRBV12-3 or TRBV12-4 and TRBJ1-1; tentatively, D is TRBD1 (5 bases). This CDR3 has 16 residues. Trimming cost V 6 bases and J 0 bases, with 17 bases left between them. CDR3 sequence: CASSPRDYYMNTEAFF. For the CDR3, the DNA is TGTGCCAGCAGCCCCCGGGACTATTATATGAACACTGAAGCTTTCTTT.

J is TRBJ2-7 and V is TRBV28; TRBD1 might be the D (6 bases). The V gene lost 10 bases and the J gene lost 2 bases, with 18 bases spanning the gap. CDR3 length: 14 residues. Per the germline V gene, CDR1 is MDHEN and CDR2 is SYDVKM. The DNA of the CDR3 is TGTGCCACCATTAAGGACAGTGGGCCCTACGAGCAGTACTTC. It is translated as CATIKDSGPYEQYF.

The chain employs TRBV20-1 and TRBJ1-4; no clear D gene. From germline, CDR1 is DFQATT and CDR2 SNEGSKA (reference sequence). The V end lost 0 bases, the J end lost 0 bases, and 11 bases lay between the germline ends. CDR3 length: 16 residues. The CDR3 sequence is CSAREGRRATNEKLFF. CDR3 DNA sequence: TGCAGTGCTAGAGAAGGCAGGAGAGCAACTAATGAAAAACTGTTTTTT.

The chain uses TRBV7-2 and TRBJ2-1; 10 bases are a match to TRBD2. The J segment lost 4 bases and the V segment lost 5 bases, leaving 11 bases of the junction unmatched. Germline V lookup: CDR1 SGHTA, CDR2 FQGNSA. The CDR3 sequence is 17 residues long. The CDR3 reads CASSAPSGRGLYNEQFF. DNA of the CDR3: TGTGCCAGCAGCGCCCCGAGCGGGAGGGGGCTTTACAATGAGCAGTTCTTC.

At least ten counts were recorded for this clonotype. The chain carries TRBV5-1 and TRBJ2-6; 7 nucleotides align to TRBD2. Germline CDR1 SGHRS, CDR2 YFSETQ. This CDR3 spans 18 amino acids. V lost 4 bases, J lost 0 bases, and 10 bases stayed unmatched. The CDR3 sequence: CASSPLGAGSSGANVLTF. The DNA of the CDR3 is TGCGCCAGCAGCCCGTTAGGAGCGGGAAGCTCTGGGGCCAACGTCCTGACTTTC. Using reference TRBV5-1 and TRBJ2-6 for the parts outside the CDR3, the full variable domain is KAGVTQTPRYLIKTRGQQVTLSCSPISGHRSVSWYQQTPGQGLQFLFEYFSETQRNKGNFPGRFSGRQFSNSRSEMNVSTLELGDSALYLCASSPLGAGSSGANVLTFGAGSRLTVL.

The rearrangement links TRBV4-3 to TRBJ2-3; 7 nucleotides match TRBD1. The V gene end was trimmed by 4 bases and the J gene end by 2 bases; junction bases not matched to a gene: 18. The germline CDR1 and CDR2 sequences are LGHNA and YSLEER. The CDR3 runs to 19 residues. The CDR3, as DNA: TGCGCCAGCAGCCGGAAAACCTCTAGGGGGCTTCCACTCACAGATACGCAGTATTTT. Amino acids: CASSRKTSRGLPLTDTQYF.

This clonotype was observed many times. The chain joins TRBV20-1 to TRBJ2-7; TRBD2 matches 10 bases. This CDR3 has 13 amino acids. The V gene end was trimmed by 6 bases and the J gene end by 4 bases; junction bases not matched to a gene: 6. In germline, CDR1 is DFQATT, CDR2 SNEGSKA (reference sequence). The CDR3 region is CSATAGGKYEQYF. Written as DNA, the CDR3 is TGCAGTGCCACAGCGGGAGGGAAATACGAGCAGTACTTC.